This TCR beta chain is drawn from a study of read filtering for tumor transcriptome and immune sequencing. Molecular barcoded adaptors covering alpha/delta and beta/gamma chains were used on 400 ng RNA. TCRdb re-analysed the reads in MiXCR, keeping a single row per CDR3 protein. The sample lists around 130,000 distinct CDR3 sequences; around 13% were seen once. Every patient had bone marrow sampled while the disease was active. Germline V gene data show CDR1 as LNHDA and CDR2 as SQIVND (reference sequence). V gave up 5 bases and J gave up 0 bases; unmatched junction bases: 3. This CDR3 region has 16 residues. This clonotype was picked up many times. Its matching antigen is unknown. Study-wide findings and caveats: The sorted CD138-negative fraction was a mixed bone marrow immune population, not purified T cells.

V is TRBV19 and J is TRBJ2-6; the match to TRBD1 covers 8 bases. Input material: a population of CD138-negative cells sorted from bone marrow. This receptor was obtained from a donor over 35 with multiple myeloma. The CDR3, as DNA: TGTGCCAGTAGTGACAGGGGTTACTCTGGGGCCAACGTCCTGACTTTC. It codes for CASSDRGYSGANVLTF.